Given below is one T cell receptor beta chain in context. As yet, its antigen is unknown. The Oncomine TCR Beta short-read assay was what sequenced the DNA obtained from cultured CD4+ T cells. TCRdb redid the calling of the PCR reads with MiXCR, one entry per CDR3 protein. Of 10,000 to 12,000 distinct CDR3 sequences in the sample, roughly half were seen once. Treatment indicated: approximately nine-day PBMC culture with coronavirus spike peptide pools or control peptides (ViraFEST assay). These data come from a study of vaccination and CD4 T cells after COVID-19. From germline, CDR1 is SEHNR and CDR2 FQNEAQ (reference sequence). Between the trimmed V and J ends, which lost 8 bases and 1 base, there was a span of 23 bases. This CDR3 spans 17 amino acids.

This sequence was found in a human donor who had recovered from COVID-19. The chain links TRBV7-9 to TRBJ2-5; possible D gene TRBD2, 5 bases. Sequencing input: CD4+ T cells from blood, cultured in vitro. CDR3 loop: CASLPGLGFGLQETQYF. The DNA of the CDR3 is TGTGCCAGCCTTCCCGGTTTAGGCTTCGGACTCCAAGAGACCCAGTACTTC.